Listed here are 21 T cell receptor beta chains from one sample, sequenced in a study of post-analysis software for immune sequencing data. Study-level findings and limits: Higher frequency in patients than in controls was seen for a handful of TRBV segments, with TRBV5-6, TRBV5-1 and TRBV20-1 among them.

No antigen has been identified for these receptors. Included in the TCR beta cDNA libraries were unique molecular identifiers. TCRdb called the PCR reads again in MiXCR, with one record for every CDR3 protein. The sample lists hundreds of thousands of distinct CDR3 sequences, 25% to 30% seen once, with roughly 0.54% in the top ten. Sequenced sample: blood. These receptors were obtained from a girl aged 10 to 17 with multiple sclerosis.

The chain links TRBV28 to TRBJ1-6, with no clear D. From germline, CDR1 is MDHEN and CDR2 SYDVKM. CDR3 length: 15 amino acids. The ends were cut back, 6 bases at V and 8 bases at J, with 17 bases in the middle. The CDR3: CASSPRRGIYSPLHF. CDR3 coding DNA: TGTGCCAGCAGCCCACGGCGGGGTATCTATTCACCCCTCCACTTT.

The chain is built from TRBV29-1 and TRBJ2-1, with 8 bases identical to TRBD2. V was clipped by 7 bases and J by 4 bases; unmatched bases: 6. Germline CDR1 is SQVTM and CDR2 is ANQGSEA. The CDR3 runs to 13 residues. CDR3 DNA: TGCAGCGGAAAACGGGGGGGTTACAATGAGCAGTTCTTC. The encoded protein is CSGKRGGYNEQFF.

This chain connects TRBV5-1 to TRBJ1-2; TRBD1 matches 7 bases. J gave up 7 bases and V 2 bases, and 8 bases lay outside the gene matches. The CDR3 length is 14 residues. Germline CDR1 SGHRS, CDR2 YFSETQ. The CDR3 loop is CASSLIQGDSGYTF. The CDR3 nucleotides read TGCGCCAGCAGCTTAATCCAGGGGGACTCTGGCTACACCTTC.

This clonotype was recorded many times. The chain uses TRBV29-1 and TRBJ2-7, with 12 bases matching TRBD2. CDR3 length: 13 amino acids. Losses at the gene ends were 6 bases for V and 2 bases for J; bases not matched to a gene: 2. Per germline, CDR1 SQVTM and CDR2 ANQGSEA. The CDR3 DNA sequence: TGCAGCGTACGGACTAGCGGGACCTACGAGCAGTACTTC. Its translation is CSVRTSGTYEQYF.

This clonotype was seen ten or more times. This sequence joins TRBV29-1 and TRBJ2-7; 9 bases are shared with TRBD1. After removal of 1 base from V and 2 bases from J, the junction contained 0 bases not matched to a gene. Germline lookup yields CDR1 SQVTM and CDR2 ANQGSEA. The CDR3 extends over 13 amino acids. The CDR3 DNA reads as TGCAGCGTTGAAGGGACAGGGGCCTACGAGCAGTACTTC. Translation: CSVEGTGAYEQYF.

This clonotype has more than one count but fewer than ten. The genes are TRBV15 and TRBJ2-7, with TRBD1 matching over 8 bases. V shed 4 bases, J shed 7 bases, and the junction held 9 bases outside the gene matches. The CDR3 contains 14 residues. CDR1 is LNHNV, CDR2 YYDKDF, per germline (reference sequence). The CDR3 loop is CATSTRQGIGEQYF. The CDR3 coding sequence is TGTGCCACCAGCACCAGACAGGGGATTGGGGAGCAGTACTTC.

The rearrangement links TRBV6-5 to TRBJ2-7; 9 nucleotides agree with TRBD1. The CDR3 contains 16 residues. J was trimmed by 5 bases and V by 1 base; bases with no gene match: 9. Germline CDR1 and CDR2: MNHEY and SVGAGI. The chain's CDR3 is CASSYYPGQGRDEQYF. Here the CDR3 DNA reads TGTGCCAGCAGTTACTACCCGGGACAGGGCCGCGACGAGCAGTACTTC.

This clonotype was observed a few times. V gene TRBV5-1 combines with J gene TRBJ2-5; 9 positions agree with TRBD1. Germline CDR1 reads SGHRS; CDR2 reads YFSETQ. V shed 0 bases, J shed 5 bases, and the junction held 5 bases outside the gene matches. The CDR3 has 15 residues. The CDR3 protein is CASSLGQGVLETQYF. DNA for the CDR3: TGCGCCAGCAGCTTGGGACAGGGGGTTTTGGAGACCCAGTACTTC.

In its sample, this clonotype was seen once. The chain has TRBV4-3 and TRBJ1-5, with D hard to call. Germline V gene lookup returns CDR1 LGHNA and CDR2 YSLEER. With 0 bases removed from V and 7 bases from J, the gap between germline ends came to 13 bases. The CDR3 runs 15 residues. In nucleotides, the CDR3 is TGCGCCAGCAGCCAAGATATCACCCTGAGGCAGCCCCAGCATTTT. Its protein product is CASSQDITLRQPQHF.

This clonotype was counted between two and nine times. The CDR3 DNA follows: TGCGCCAGCAGCTTGGCCGTACTGCACTCACTGAACACTGAAGCTTTCTTT. Encoded protein: CASSLAVLHSLNTEAFF. The chain carries TRBV5-1 and TRBJ1-1; D call uncertain. V shed 0 bases and J shed 0 bases, with 15 bases lying between them. The germline V gene encodes CDR1 SGHRS and CDR2 YFSETQ. The CDR3 is 17 amino acids.

The chain is built from TRBV24-1 and TRBJ1-2, with 8 nucleotides matching TRBD1. Unmatched junction bases numbered 16, after V lost 9 bases and J lost 2 bases. From germline, CDR1 is KGHDR and CDR2 SFDVKD. This CDR3 region has 17 residues. CDR3 loop: CATSPGEGTGGNYGYTF. DNA for the CDR3: TGTGCCACCTCCCCAGGTGAGGGGACAGGCGGAAACTATGGCTACACCTTC.

The sample holds a few counts of this clonotype. The V call is TRBV2, the J call TRBJ2-4; no clear D gene. V gave up 6 bases and J gave up 0 bases, with 9 bases separating them. Germline V gene sequence: CDR1 SNHLY, CDR2 FYNNEI. The CDR3 runs 14 residues. CDR3 sequence (DNA): TGTGCCAGCAGGGGCGAGCTAGCCAAAAACATTCAGTACTTC. It specifies CASRGELAKNIQYF.

This clonotype showed up just a few times. The chain couples TRBV29-1 to TRBJ2-5; 7 bases map to TRBD1. V shed 2 bases, J shed 2 bases, and the junction held 8 bases outside the gene matches. The CDR3 sequence is 15 residues long. The germline CDR1 and CDR2 sequences are SQVTM and ANQGSEA. In DNA, the CDR3 is TGCAGCGTTGAAAGGCAGGGGGATTTTCAAGAGACCCAGTACTTC. Its translation: CSVERQGDFQETQYF.

The V and J genes are TRBV7-9 and TRBJ1-2, with 10 bases identical to TRBD1. V lost 4 bases to trimming and J lost 4 bases; unmatched junction nucleotides: 6. This CDR3 is built from 15 residues. CDR1 and CDR2 from the germline V gene are SEHNR and FQNEAQ (reference sequence). The CDR3 spells CASSYGDRGSYGYTF. Written as DNA, the CDR3 is TGTGCCAGCAGCTACGGGGACAGGGGAAGCTATGGCTACACCTTC.

This clonotype was detected a few times. This chain links TRBV4-3 with TRBJ2-5, with D perhaps given as TRBD1 or TRBD2 (5 bases each). The end of the DNA fits TRBJ2-7 better, so the J call may be wrong. Germline V CDR1 and CDR2: LGHNA, YSLEER. This CDR3 contains 14 residues. CDR3 region: CASSQDSGAGEQYF. CDR3 DNA sequence: TGCGCCAGCAGCCAAGATTCCGGGGCGGGCGAGCAGTACTTC.

This chain joins TRBV9 and TRBJ1-1, with D uncertain. Germline CDR1 SGDLS, CDR2 YYNGEE. CDR3 length: 14 amino acids. The germline V and J ends were trimmed by 4 bases and 4 bases, with 14 bases remaining between them. CDR3 nucleotide sequence: TGTGCCAGCAGCCCGAGTAATGGAATCACTGAAGCTTTCTTT. Its translation: CASSPSNGITEAFF.

The gene calls are TRBV11-2 and TRBJ1-1; D uncertain. From germline, CDR1 is SGHAT and CDR2 FQNNGV. This CDR3 region has 16 residues. Trimming left V 5 bases short and J 2 bases short, with 18 bases between. As DNA, the CDR3 is TGTGCCAGCAGCCCCCCGGACGTTTCGTTAAACACTGAAGCTTTCTTT. This gives the protein CASSPPDVSLNTEAFF.

In this sample, this clonotype turned up once. This rearrangement joins TRBV2 to TRBJ2-5, with D tentatively TRBD1 (6 bases). The DNA end is a closer match to TRBJ2-7, so the J assignment may be wrong. Germline CDR1 SNHLY, CDR2 FYNNEI. The CDR3 has 11 residues. CDR3 loop: CASGQNYEQYF. In DNA, the CDR3 is TGTGCCAGCGGACAGAACTACGAGCAGTACTTC.

This clonotype was seen a handful of times. CDR3 sequence: CSAPPSGTLEQYF. The CDR3, as DNA: TGCAGTGCTCCCCCTAGCGGGACCCTCGAGCAGTACTTC. The chain employs TRBV20-1 and TRBJ2-7, with TRBD2 matching 9 bases. CDR1 is DFQATT, CDR2 SNEGSKA, per germline (reference sequence). With 5 bases clipped from V and 6 bases from J, the junction kept 8 bases outside the gene matches. This CDR3 spans 13 amino acids.

The chain is built from TRBV3-1 and TRBJ2-3; possible D gene TRBD1, 5 bases. V gave up 5 bases and J gave up 9 bases, with 18 bases separating them. Germline V CDR1 and CDR2: LGHDT, YNNKEL (reference sequence). This CDR3 has 14 amino acids. The CDR3 nucleotides read TGTGCCAGCAGCGGGGCCGCCATCCCTCGGACGCAGTATTTT. It is translated as CASSGAAIPRTQYF.

In this sample, this clonotype turned up many times. V usage is TRBV6-6 and J usage is TRBJ2-3, with D maybe TRBD1 (6 bases). Looked up from germline, CDR1 is MNHNY and CDR2 is SVGAGI (reference sequence). Trimming cost V 3 bases and J 2 bases, with 9 bases left between them. CDR3 length: 14 residues. As DNA, the CDR3 is TGTGCCAGCAGTTATCGGGACACCACAGATACGCAGTATTTT. As protein: CASSYRDTTDTQYF.